The subject of this entry is one T cell receptor (beta chain). Its specificity is not known. These data belong to a study of shared clonotypes between healthy human individuals. Study-level points and caveats: Rarefaction revealed incomplete sorted-subset sequencing despite large depth.

The repertoire was sequenced with immunoSEQ multiplex PCR; TCRdb's copy has only in-frame clones and lacks some. The table lists about 820,000 clones, approximately 92% of them singletons. This CDR3 contains 15 residues. Trimming removed 3 bases at V and 5 bases at J, with 16 bases between. The germline gives CDR1 LNHDA, CDR2 SQIVND (reference sequence). As defined, naive CD8 cells were CD45RO-negative and positively selected for CCR7, with terminally differentiated effector memory CD45RA+ cells excluded. Only Caucasian adults living in Nashville, Tennessee served as donors. The specimen sequenced was naive CD8+ T cells sorted from blood. This chain links TRBV19 with TRBJ2-5; D ambiguous. The sequence was collected from a man aged 30-40 years in good health. DNA of the CDR3: TGTGCCAGTAGTATCCCTTTAGCAAGCCTGGAGACCCAGTACTTC. Translating gives CASSIPLASLETQYF.